Each of the 6 T cell receptor beta chains below was sequenced from the same sample in a study of cytomegalovirus exposure and HLA in healthy donors. The table came from immunoSEQ multiplex PCR; TCRdb's copy has only in-frame clones and leaves some out. The sample has more than 75,000 clones, 85% to 95% seen once. The material sequenced was PBMCs. The receptor set was obtained from a man younger than 30 in good health and CMV-seronegative.

This clone was seen a single time. This chain links TRBV10-3 with TRBJ2-3, with D perhaps matching TRBD1 (5 bases). The CDR3 is 12 residues long. Deletions cut 9 bases from V and 2 bases from J, with 9 bases between. CDR1 is ENHRY and CDR2 is SYGVKD in the germline V gene. CDR3 region: CAIKGNTDTQYF. DNA for the CDR3: TGTGCCATAAAGGGGAACACAGATACGCAGTATTTT.

This rearrangement joins TRBV7-2 to TRBJ2-1; 8 bases agree with TRBD2. Germline CDR1 reads SGHTA; CDR2 reads FQGNSA. This CDR3 is built from 16 residues. V lost 5 bases to trimming and J lost 7 bases; unmatched junction nucleotides: 13. The CDR3 protein is CASSPPGAGAWNEQFF. The CDR3 DNA reads as TGTGCCAGCAGCCCTCCGGGAGCGGGAGCCTGGAATGAGCAGTTCTTC.

The rearrangement uses TRBV5-8 and TRBJ2-1, with 10 bases matching TRBD2. This CDR3 is built from 16 residues. V shed 6 bases and J 7 bases; nucleotides not matched to a gene: 13. CDR1 is SGHTS and CDR2 is YDEGEE in the germline V gene. CDR3 nucleotides: TGTGCCAGCACCCTCCGGTCTAGCGGGGGTGCGAATGAGCAGTTCTTC. This sequence encodes CASTLRSSGGANEQFF.

V and J are TRBV5-4 and TRBJ2-5; the D gene is possibly TRBD1 (6 bases). CDR3 length: 14 residues. Germline V gene sequence: CDR1 SGHNT, CDR2 YYREEE (reference sequence). V lost 4 bases and J lost 5, with 15 bases in between. The DNA of the CDR3 is TGTGCCAGCAGCCCCCAGGGGAAGGTGGAGACCCAGTACTTC. Amino acids: CASSPQGKVETQYF.

This chain joins TRBV18 and TRBJ1-2; no reliable D call. This CDR3 spans 14 amino acids. The V gene's germline CDR1 is KGHSH and CDR2 LQKENI. The V end was cut by 3 bases, the J end by 1 base, with 9 bases between. DNA for the CDR3: TGTGCCAGCTCACCCTCGGGGAATAACTATGGCTACACCTTC. This translates into CASSPSGNNYGYTF.

The genes are TRBV30 and TRBJ2-7; TRBD2 matches at 8 bases. CDR1 and CDR2 (germline): GTSNPN, SVGIG (reference sequence). CDR3 length equals 13 residues. V shed 1 base and J 2 bases; nucleotides not matched to a gene: 1. CDR3 protein: CAWSAGGPYEQYF. The CDR3 DNA follows: TGTGCCTGGAGTGCGGGGGGGCCCTACGAGCAGTACTTC.